This entry is about one T cell receptor (beta chain). Its matching antigen is unknown. This record comes from a study of cytomegalovirus exposure and HLA in healthy donors. General study findings and limits: Within a later analysis, the majority of CMV-associated TCR beta chains appeared HLA-restricted. Diagnosis of cytomegalovirus status made by the classifier reportedly showed high specificity and sensitivity. When analyzed later, a missense DCLRE1C variant was found to be linked to TCR beta V- and J-gene trimming.

Vbeta (60) and Jbeta (13) primers were used in the PCR. Using immunoSEQ multiplex PCR, the repertoire was profiled, and TCRdb retains in-frame clones only, with some absent. Across about 140,000 clones, the top ten clones capture roughly 2.7% of the sample. The CDR3 extends over 15 amino acids. V lost 4 bases and J lost 4, with 17 bases in between. The germline gives CDR1 SGHTS, CDR2 YDEGEE. The source material was PBMCs. This TCR was recovered from a man aged 35 to 55 in good health and CMV-seronegative. The chain links TRBV5-8 to TRBJ1-2; D might be TRBD1 (6 bases). CDR3 sequence: CASSEPYIGGYGYTF. In DNA, the CDR3 is TGTGCCAGCAGCGAACCCTACATAGGGGGCTATGGCTACACCTTC.